Listed here are 14 T cell receptor beta chains from one sample, sequenced in a study of CD8+ T cells in alopecia areata. Extraction and reverse transcription of RNA yielded cDNA as the sequencing template. Sequenced by immunoSEQ multiplex PCR; TCRdb stores in-frame clones only, minus some. The data show 140,000 to 150,000 clones, more than 40% seen once. The sequencing sample was made of CD4+ T cells sorted from blood. The receptors derive from a human donor with alopecia areata.

This clone was observed a single time. The chain is built from TRBV28 and TRBJ1-2, with D hard to call. Germline V lookup: CDR1 MDHEN, CDR2 SYDVKM. This CDR3 has 12 residues. The V gene lost 8 bases and the J gene lost 0 bases, with 7 bases spanning the gap. CDR3 in amino acids: CASAEANYGYTF. DNA for the CDR3: TGTGCCAGCGCGGAAGCTAACTATGGCTACACCTTC.

The rearrangement uses TRBV5-6 and TRBJ2-3; 7 nucleotides match TRBD1. V lost 5 bases, J lost 8 bases, and 11 bases stayed unmatched. Looked up from germline, CDR1 is SGHDT and CDR2 is YYEEEE. This CDR3 has 14 residues. CDR3 amino acids: CASRPKTGAATQYF. The CDR3 DNA is TGTGCCAGCAGACCCAAAACAGGGGCCGCTACGCAGTATTTT.

This clone was observed a handful of times. V gene TRBV5-1 combines with J gene TRBJ2-3, with D perhaps matching TRBD1 (7 bases). Trimming stripped 0 bases from V and 9 bases from J, with 17 bases between. The CDR3 covers 15 residues. Germline lookup yields CDR1 SGHRS and CDR2 YFSETQ. CDR3 region: CASSLGRGQSETQYF. CDR3 DNA sequence: TGCGCCAGCAGCTTGGGGCGGGGACAGTCGGAGACGCAGTATTTT.

The chain recombines TRBV30 with TRBJ1-2; D is perhaps TRBD1 (5 bases). Germline V lookup: CDR1 GTSNPN, CDR2 SVGIG (reference sequence). V lost 4 bases and J 4 bases, leaving 13 bases between the germline ends. This CDR3 has 13 amino acids. CDR3 sequence: CAWKAGLGYGYTF. DNA for the CDR3: TGTGCCTGGAAGGCAGGGTTGGGCTATGGCTACACCTTC.

CDR3 residues: CASSPDRGTGELFF. CDR3 in DNA: TGTGCCAGTAGTCCGGACAGGGGGACCGGGGAGCTGTTTTTT. This rearrangement joins TRBV19 to TRBJ2-2, with TRBD1 identical over 10 bases. CDR1 and CDR2 (germline): LNHDA, SQIVND (reference sequence). The CDR3 contains 14 residues. Germline trimming cut 5 bases from V and 5 bases from J; bases unmatched to any gene: 2. Looking up the rest from reference TRBV19 and TRBJ2-2 gives the full variable domain: DGGITQSPKYLFRKEGQNVTLSCEQNLNHDAMYWYRQDPGQGLRLIYYSQIVNDFQKGDIAEGYSVSREKKESFPLTVTSAQKNPTAFYLCASSPDRGTGELFFGEGSRLTVL.

V usage is TRBV2 and J usage is TRBJ2-5; 7 bases agree with TRBD2. Unmatched junction bases numbered 5, after V lost 8 bases and J lost 2 bases. The CDR3 contains 13 residues. Per the germline V gene, CDR1 is SNHLY and CDR2 is FYNNEI. CDR3 residues: CASLAREQETQYF. In nucleotides, the CDR3 is TGTGCCAGCTTGGCGCGGGAGCAAGAGACCCAGTACTTC.

This clone was detected only once. The chain recombines TRBV30 with TRBJ1-1; maybe TRBD1 (5 bases). Trimming pared 1 base from V and 0 bases from J, leaving 12 bases between. Germline CDR1 GTSNPN, CDR2 SVGIG (reference sequence). CDR3 length: 15 amino acids. Here the CDR3 DNA reads TGTGCCTGGAGTGCCGGGGGATTTATGAACACTGAAGCTTTCTTT. Protein sequence: CAWSAGGFMNTEAFF.

This clone was counted once. The chain uses TRBV15 and TRBJ2-1; 11 nucleotides match TRBD2. The CDR3 spans 16 residues. CDR1 and CDR2 from the germline V gene are LNHNV and YYDKDF (reference sequence). With 3 bases clipped from V and 5 bases from J, the junction kept 6 bases outside the gene matches. The CDR3 coding sequence is TGTGCCACCAGCAGGTTGGGACTAGCGGAACACAATGAGCAGTTCTTC. It translates to CATSRLGLAEHNEQFF.

This clone was seen only a few times. V is TRBV29-1 and J is TRBJ2-5; D call uncertain. Deletions cut 6 bases from V and 2 bases from J, with 10 bases between. The V gene's germline CDR1 is SQVTM and CDR2 ANQGSEA. This CDR3 contains 12 residues. CDR3 bases: TGCAGCGTCGAGGTGCAGCAAGAGACCCAGTACTTC. Protein product: CSVEVQQETQYF.

The chain carries TRBV28 and TRBJ2-7, with 7 bases lining up with TRBD1. This CDR3 contains 13 residues. J was trimmed by 0 bases and V by 6 bases; bases with no gene match: 2. Germline CDR1 reads MDHEN; CDR2 reads SYDVKM. The CDR3 spells CASSRDSSYEQYF. CDR3 DNA: TGTGCCAGCAGCCGGGACAGCTCCTACGAGCAGTACTTC.

The gene calls are TRBV29-1 and TRBJ2-1; 8 bases fit TRBD1. Looked up from germline, CDR1 is SQVTM and CDR2 is ANQGSEA. The CDR3 length is 12 residues. J lost 12 bases, V lost 6 bases, and 10 bases had no gene match. CDR3 loop: CSVYGQGGSQFF. CDR3 DNA: TGCAGCGTGTACGGACAGGGTGGTTCGCAGTTCTTC.

The chain carries TRBV5-4 and TRBJ2-6; 7 bases are shared with TRBD1. This CDR3 has 14 amino acids. The germline gives CDR1 SGHNT, CDR2 YYREEE (reference sequence). The trim removed 4 bases at V and 9 bases at J, leaving 7 bases unmatched. The CDR3 spells CASSLYGTDNVLTF. The DNA for the CDR3 is TGTGCCAGCAGCCTTTACGGGACAGACAACGTCCTGACTTTC.

This clone was recorded only once. The gene calls are TRBV25-1 and TRBJ2-1; 13 nucleotides agree with TRBD2. Trimming cost V 9 bases and J 3 bases; bases outside gene matches: 8. The germline gives CDR1 MGHDK, CDR2 SYGVNS. There are 16 residues in the CDR3. The CDR3: CASTGTSGVGYNEQFF. The CDR3 DNA sequence: TGTGCCAGTACCGGGACTAGCGGGGTGGGCTACAATGAGCAGTTCTTC.

This rearrangement joins TRBV14 to TRBJ2-1, with 8 bases fitting TRBD2. Germline trimming cut 6 bases from V and 2 bases from J; bases unmatched to any gene: 9. The CDR3 is made up of 16 amino acids. Germline CDR1 and CDR2: SGHDN and FVKESK. CDR3 DNA sequence: TGTGCCAGCAGAACGAAGCGGGAGAAACCCTACAATGAGCAGTTCTTC. It translates to CASRTKREKPYNEQFF.